This TCR beta chain was observed in a study of OX40 agonist ivuxolimab in advanced cancers. Study at large: Eligibility rules accepted prior anti-PD-1, anti-PD-L1 or anti-CTLA-4 therapy, and 35% to 45% had some.

To note about this clone: Its specificity is unknown.

The study's findings and limits: At 0.1 to 3.0 mg/kg and by week 6, CD4+ and CD8+ T cells in the blood had expanded clonally. Among the lowest peripheral clonal expansion occurred in 0.1-3.0 mg/kg partial responders.

Measured with immunoSEQ multiplex PCR; TCRdb has only the in-frame clones, and not every one. The sample shows over 20,000 clones, 80% to 85% of them seen only once. CDR1 and CDR2 from the germline V gene are SGHDT and YYEEEE. The CDR3 loop spans 13 amino acids. Trimming took off 2 bases at V and 1 base at J, with 7 bases between the two ends. The TCR was taken from an adult with an advanced solid tumor such as melanoma, head and neck, liver or kidney cancer. The sequencing used CD4+ or CD8+ T cells sorted from blood, collected in a trial of the OX40 agonist ivuxolimab. The chain links TRBV5-6 to TRBJ2-7; D gene ambiguous. In nucleotides, the CDR3 is TGTGCCAGCAGCTTTGGGGTATCCTACGAGCAGTACTTC. Residues: CASSFGVSYEQYF.